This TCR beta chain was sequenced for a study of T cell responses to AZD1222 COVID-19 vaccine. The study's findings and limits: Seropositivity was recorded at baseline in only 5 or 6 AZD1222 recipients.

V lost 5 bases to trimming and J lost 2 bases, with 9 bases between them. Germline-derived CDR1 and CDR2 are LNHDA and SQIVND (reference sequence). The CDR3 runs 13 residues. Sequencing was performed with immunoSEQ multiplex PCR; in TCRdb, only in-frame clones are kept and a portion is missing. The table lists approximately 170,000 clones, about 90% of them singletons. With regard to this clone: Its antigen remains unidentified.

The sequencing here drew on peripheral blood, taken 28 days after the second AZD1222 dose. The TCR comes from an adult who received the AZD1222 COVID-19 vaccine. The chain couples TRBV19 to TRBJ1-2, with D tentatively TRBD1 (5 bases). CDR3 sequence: CASSPGQNYGYTF. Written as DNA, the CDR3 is TGTGCCAGTAGTCCAGGACAAAACTATGGCTACACCTTC. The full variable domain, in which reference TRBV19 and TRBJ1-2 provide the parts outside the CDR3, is DGGITQSPKYLFRKEGQNVTLSCEQNLNHDAMYWYRQDPGQGLRLIYYSQIVNDFQKGDIAEGYSVSREKKESFPLTVTSAQKNPTAFYLCASSPGQNYGYTFGSGTRLTVV.